This T cell receptor (beta chain) was found in a study of blood T cell repertoires in COVID-19. V was shortened by 7 bases and J by 7 bases, with 23 bases between the two germline ends. The V gene's germline CDR1 is LNHNV and CDR2 YYDKDF (reference sequence). This CDR3 spans 16 amino acids. This clone showed up just once. Self-reported history from a screening survey and questionnaire set each donor's cohort. Per the study methods: Amplification of reference gene primers was used by the study to estimate nucleated cell counts. Data came from immunoSEQ multiplex PCR; TCRdb stores just in-frame clones and leaves some out. V, J and clone size are those of that table, while D and trimming were read from the DNA. The table has roughly 450,000 clones, roughly 88% seen once.

This clonotype originated in a man between 18 and 35 years old who had recovered from COVID-19. Sequencing was carried out using PBMCs or T cells enriched from blood (not recorded which). The chain has TRBV15 and TRBJ2-1, with a possible D match to TRBD1 (6 bases). Here the CDR3 reads CATNHYGQPPPNEQFF. The CDR3 bases are TGTGCCACCAATCATTACGGACAGCCACCCCCGAATGAGCAGTTCTTC. Full variable domain (outside the CDR3, taken from reference TRBV15 and TRBJ2-1): DAMVIQNPRYQVTQFGKPVTLSCSQTLNHNVMYWYQQKSSQAPKLLFHYYDKDFNNEADTPDNFQSRRPNTSFCFLDIRSPGLGDTAMYLCATNHYGQPPPNEQFFGPGTRLTVL.